This TCR beta chain was captured by sequencing in a study of regulatory T cells in long-lasting Graves disease. iRepertoire HTBI primers and Arm-PCR of CDR3 regions built TCR beta libraries. TCRdb called the multiplex PCR reads again in MiXCR, with one record for every CDR3 protein. The sample shows more than 450,000 distinct CDR3 sequences, about a sixth of them seen only once. This clonotype was detected many times. What it binds is not known. Points from the study as a whole: Compared with new cases, persistent Graves' patients showed reduced TCR diversity.

The V end was cut by 1 base, the J end by 3 bases, with 10 bases between. The CDR3 contains 15 residues. Germline CDR1 and CDR2: LGHDT and YNNKEL (reference sequence). The time point is: newly diagnosed GD, antithyroid drugs for less than 3 months. PBMC-extracted RNA yielded the TCR library. The data were also submitted as part of a second study, on T cells in Graves' hyperthyroidism and ophthalmopathy.

The clonotype comes from a man in his forties with Graves disease. The specimen was peripheral blood mononuclear cells (PBMCs), collected at new diagnosis, from a patient treated with antithyroid drugs. V gene TRBV3-1 combines with J gene TRBJ2-1; no firm D call. The CDR3 protein is CASSQVLASYNEQFF. The CDR3 region has the DNA TGTGCCAGCAGCCAAGTTCTGGCTAGCTACAATGAGCAGTTCTTC.